The clone carrying this T cell receptor (beta chain) was seen once. The CDR3 loop spans 18 amino acids. Germline CDR1 SGHTA, CDR2 FQGTGA. V gave up 1 base and J gave up 7 bases, with 25 bases separating them. Authors' methods: Amplification from reference gene primers served as the basis for estimated nucleated cell counts. Sequencing was performed with immunoSEQ multiplex PCR; in TCRdb, only in-frame clones are kept and a portion is missing. V, J and clone size were drawn from that table, and D and trimming were deduced from the DNA. The sample lists about 92,000 clones, approximately 85% occurring once. The data originate from a study of blood T cell repertoires in COVID-19.

Source material: peripheral blood. The chain couples TRBV7-3 to TRBJ1-2; D remains ambiguous. This clonotype originated in a human donor in a cohort sampled during active COVID-19. CDR3 sequence reads: CASSLKFLDPRKRGGYTF. DNA of the CDR3: TGTGCCAGCAGCTTAAAGTTTTTAGACCCCCGAAAACGGGGTGGCTACACCTTC.